These T cell receptor beta chains were read from a single sample in a study of lymphopenia after photon versus proton radiotherapy. Data came from immunoSEQ multiplex PCR; TCRdb stores just in-frame clones and leaves some out. Of about 50,000 clones in the sample, roughly 90% were seen once. The source material was peripheral blood, sampled from a patient treated with photon-based radiotherapy. Source of these receptors: a woman aged 40 to 50 with cholangiocarcinoma. Both conserved end residues are part of each CDR3. A D gene is named only where the DNA matches it firmly. Not every row has a clone size; where given, it reads once, few, many or a size class.

CASSLESSGRAIGDTQYF TGCGCCAGCAGCTTGGAATCTAGCGGGAGGGCCATTGGAGATACGCAGTATTTT NA TRBJ2-3 TRBV5-1 TRBD2
CASSMTGEVRTGELFF TGTGCCAGTAGTATGACGGGGGAGGTTAGGACCGGGGAGCTGTTTTTT NA TRBJ2-2 TRBV19 NA
CASSLSGDTTYEQYF TGTGCCAGCAGCCTCAGTGGGGACACCACCTACGAGCAGTACTTC NA TRBJ2-7 TRBV7-2 NA
CASSLTGGRDEQYF TGTGCCAGCAGCTTAACGGGAGGGCGGGACGAGCAGTACTTC once TRBJ2-7 TRBV7-2 TRBD2
CASSFPDSDQPQHF TGTGCCAGCAGCTTCCCGGACAGCGATCAGCCCCAGCATTTT NA TRBJ1-5 TRBV7-8 NA
CASRTGGVQPQHF TGTGCCAGCAGGACGGGGGGTGTACAGCCCCAGCATTTT NA TRBJ1-5 TRBV2 NA
CASSQGFSEQYF TGTGCCAGCAGCCAGGGTTTCTCCGAGCAGTACTTC NA TRBJ2-7 TRBV2 NA
CASSEGGSLTEQYF TGTGCCAGCAGTGAAGGGGGCAGCCTTACCGAGCAGTACTTC NA TRBJ2-7 TRBV25-1 NA
CASSQFRGGEQYF TGCGCCAGCAGTCAATTCAGGGGAGGCGAGCAGTACTTC NA TRBJ2-7 TRBV4-3 NA
CAGGGDISGNTIYF TGTGCCGGTGGAGGGGATATCTCTGGAAACACCATATATTTT NA TRBJ1-3 TRBV6-1 NA
CASSQEGPGLSYNEQFF TGTGCCAGCAGCCAAGAAGGACCGGGGCTCTCCTACAATGAGCAGTTCTTC NA TRBJ2-1 TRBV4-2 NA
CASSQSASYEQYF TGCGCCAGCAGCCAGTCCGCTTCCTACGAGCAGTACTTC NA TRBJ2-7 TRBV4-3 NA
CASSLLPRVGEAFF TGTGCCAGCAGTTTACTACCTAGGGTAGGTGAAGCTTTCTTT NA TRBJ1-1 TRBV28 NA
CAWSAGTSRFKETQYF TGTGCCTGGAGTGCCGGGACTAGCAGATTTAAAGAGACCCAGTACTTC NA TRBJ2-5 TRBV30 TRBD2
CASSPGLAGGWAFEQYF TGTGCCAGCAGCCCCGGACTAGCGGGAGGTTGGGCCTTCGAGCAGTACTTC NA TRBJ2-7 TRBV9 TRBD2
CASRVTGGKDYGYTF TGTGCCAGCAGGGTAACAGGGGGCAAAGACTATGGCTACACCTTC NA TRBJ1-2 TRBV11-2 TRBD1
CASSVDSGYEQYF TGTGCCAGCAGCGTAGATTCAGGATACGAGCAGTACTTC NA TRBJ2-7 TRBV9 NA
CASSHGAGGQETQYF TGTGCCAGCAGCCACGGAGCGGGTGGACAAGAGACCCAGTACTTC NA TRBJ2-5 TRBV7-9 NA
CASRQTGSNTEAFF TGTGCCAGCAGACAGACAGGCTCGAACACTGAAGCTTTCTTT NA TRBJ1-1 TRBV7-9 NA
CSVEASNYGYTF TGCAGCGTTGAAGCGTCGAACTATGGCTACACCTTC NA TRBJ1-2 TRBV29-1 NA
CASSYGASPRETQYF TGTGCCAGCAGTTACGGGGCTAGCCCCCGAGAGACCCAGTACTTC NA TRBJ2-5 TRBV6-5 NA
CASYKAQRNTEAFF TGTGCCTCCTACAAAGCGCAGAGAAACACTGAAGCTTTCTTT NA TRBJ1-1 TRBV30 NA
CASSLTPYPYEQYF TGTGCCAGCAGTTTAACTCCTTACCCCTACGAGCAGTACTTC NA TRBJ2-7 TRBV27 NA
CSARPLNEQFF TGCAGTGCTAGACCCCTTAATGAGCAGTTCTTC NA TRBJ2-1 TRBV20-1 NA
CASSVVGGVNTEAFF TGTGCCAGCAGCGTAGTCGGTGGGGTGAACACTGAAGCTTTCTTT NA TRBJ1-1 TRBV9 NA
CASNLGSSYNEQFF TGTGCCAGCAATCTGGGGAGCTCCTACAATGAGCAGTTCTTC NA TRBJ2-1 TRBV19 NA
CASSKEASGTTDTQYF TGTGCCAGCAGCAAAGAGGCTAGCGGAACCACAGATACGCAGTATTTT NA TRBJ2-3 TRBV9 TRBD2
CASSFPPEQFF TGTGCCAGCAGTTTCCCCCCTGAGCAGTTCTTC NA TRBJ2-1 TRBV27 NA
CASNKGVRGSPLHF TGTGCCAGCAACAAGGGGGTTCGAGGTTCACCCCTCCACTTT few TRBJ1-6 TRBV25-1 NA
CASSERPGAEAFF TGTGCCAGCAGTGAAAGGCCGGGAGCTGAAGCTTTCTTT NA TRBJ1-1 TRBV6-1 NA
CASSAGTGRTDTQYF TGCGCCAGCAGCGCCGGGACAGGACGCACAGATACGCAGTATTTT NA TRBJ2-3 TRBV10-1 TRBD1
CATSRGQDNSPLHF TGTGCCACCAGCCGGGGACAGGATAATTCACCCCTCCACTTT NA TRBJ1-6 TRBV15 TRBD1
CASSAAGGRTGELFF TGTGCCAGCTCAGCAGCGGGAGGTCGGACCGGGGAGCTGTTTTTT NA TRBJ2-2 TRBV18 TRBD2
CASSLGSGAAQQFF TGTGCCAGCAGTTTAGGGTCTGGGGCGGCACAGCAGTTCTTC NA TRBJ2-1 TRBV27 NA
CASSLDRNTIYF TGTGCCAGCAGCTTAGATCGCAACACCATATATTTT NA TRBJ1-3 TRBV11-2 NA
CASSLLAGQGIGEQYF TGTGCCAGCAGCTTATTAGCCGGACAGGGGATCGGGGAGCAGTACTTC NA TRBJ2-7 TRBV5-4 TRBD1
CASSLDLTALYNEQFF TGTGCCAGCAGCTTAGACCTAACGGCATTGTACAATGAGCAGTTCTTC NA TRBJ2-1 TRBV7-3 NA
CASSPRLGSTDTQYF TGTGCCAGCAGCCCTCGACTGGGGAGCACAGATACGCAGTATTTT NA TRBJ2-3 TRBV7-6 NA
CASRLRDPNPLEQYF TGTGCAAGTCGCTTAAGGGACCCCAACCCCCTCGAGCAGTACTTC NA TRBJ2-7 TRBV12-2 NA
CASSYGEWDGQFF TGTGCCAGCAGTTACGGGGAGTGGGACGGGCAGTTCTTC once TRBJ2-1 TRBV6-5 NA
CASSWDRVREQYF TGTGCCAGCAGCTGGGACAGGGTGAGGGAGCAGTACTTC NA TRBJ2-7 TRBV5-4 TRBD1
CASSPRGTRANRSSYEQYF TGTGCCAGCAGCCCCAGGGGGACTAGGGCCAACCGAAGCTCCTACGAGCAGTACTTC NA TRBJ2-7 TRBV7-2 NA
CASADPDEAFF TGTGCCAGCGCCGACCCAGATGAAGCTTTCTTT NA TRBJ1-1 TRBV28 NA
CASSAREIGLAGGRYEQYF TGTGCCAGCAGCGCTCGGGAGATTGGACTAGCGGGAGGGAGGTACGAGCAGTACTTC NA TRBJ2-7 TRBV9 TRBD2
CASSYGGQDTTYEQYF TGTGCCAGCAGTTACGGAGGGCAGGACACGACCTACGAGCAGTACTTC NA TRBJ2-7 TRBV6-5 NA
CASSPTVGATTEAFF TGTGCCAGCTCACCCACTGTGGGGGCAACCACTGAAGCTTTCTTT NA TRBJ1-1 TRBV18 NA
CASSLVWVGTGNTEAFF TGTGCCAGCAGCTTAGTATGGGTGGGGACAGGGAACACTGAAGCTTTCTTT NA TRBJ1-1 TRBV7-2 TRBD1
CASSWMTGENNEKLFF TGTGCCAGCAGCTGGATGACAGGTGAGAATAATGAAAAACTGTTTTTT NA TRBJ1-4 TRBV7-8 NA
CASSLELAGAHEQYF TGTGCCAGCAGCTTGGAACTAGCGGGGGCCCACGAGCAGTACTTC NA TRBJ2-7 TRBV5-6 TRBD2
CASSMDRTVEAFF TGTGCCAGCAGTATGGACAGAACCGTTGAAGCTTTCTTT once TRBJ1-1 TRBV6-5 NA
CASSATGQKTYEQYF TGCGCCAGCAGTGCTACGGGACAGAAGACCTACGAGCAGTACTTC NA TRBJ2-7 TRBV5-1 TRBD1
CASSLGGNEQFF TGCGCCAGCAGCTTGGGCGGTAATGAGCAGTTCTTC once TRBJ2-1 TRBV5-1 NA
CASSPPEGQSHEQYF TGTGCCAGCAGCCCTCCCGAAGGACAGTCCCACGAGCAGTACTTC NA TRBJ2-7 TRBV28 NA